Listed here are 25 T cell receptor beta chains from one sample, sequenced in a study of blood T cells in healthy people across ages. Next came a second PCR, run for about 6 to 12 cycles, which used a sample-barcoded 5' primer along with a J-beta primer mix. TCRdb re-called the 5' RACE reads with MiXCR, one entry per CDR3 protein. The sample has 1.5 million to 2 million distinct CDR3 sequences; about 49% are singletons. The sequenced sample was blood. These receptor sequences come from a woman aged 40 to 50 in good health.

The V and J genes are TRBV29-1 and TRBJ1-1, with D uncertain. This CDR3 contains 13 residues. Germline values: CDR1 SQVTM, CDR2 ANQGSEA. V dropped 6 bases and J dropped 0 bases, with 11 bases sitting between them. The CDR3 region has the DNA TGCAGCGTCCAACTTAAAGTGAACACTGAAGCTTTCTTT. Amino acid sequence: CSVQLKVNTEAFF.

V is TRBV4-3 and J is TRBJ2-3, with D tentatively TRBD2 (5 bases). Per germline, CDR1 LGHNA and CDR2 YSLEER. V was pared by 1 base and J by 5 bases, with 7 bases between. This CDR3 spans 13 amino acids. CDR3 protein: CASSQGRKDTQYF. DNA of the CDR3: TGCGCCAGCAGCCAAGGGAGGAAAGATACGCAGTATTTT.

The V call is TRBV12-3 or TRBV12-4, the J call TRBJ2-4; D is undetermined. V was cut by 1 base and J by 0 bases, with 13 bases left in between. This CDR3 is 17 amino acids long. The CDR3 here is CASSLDSMGIAKNIQYF. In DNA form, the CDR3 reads TGTGCCAGCAGTTTAGACTCAATGGGGATAGCCAAAAACATTCAGTACTTC.

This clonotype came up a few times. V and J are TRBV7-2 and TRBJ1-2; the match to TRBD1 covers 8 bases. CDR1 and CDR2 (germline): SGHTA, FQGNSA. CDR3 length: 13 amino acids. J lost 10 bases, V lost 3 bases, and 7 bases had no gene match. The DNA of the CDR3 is TGTGCCAGCAGCTTGCCGGGACAGGCGCCCTACACCTTC. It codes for CASSLPGQAPYTF.

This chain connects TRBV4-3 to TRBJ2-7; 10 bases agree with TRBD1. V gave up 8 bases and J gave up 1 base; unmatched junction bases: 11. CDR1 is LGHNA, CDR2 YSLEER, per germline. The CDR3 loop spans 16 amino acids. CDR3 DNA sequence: TGCGCCAGCCTAAAAACTCCGGGACAGGGGTCCTACGAGCAGTACTTC. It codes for CASLKTPGQGSYEQYF.

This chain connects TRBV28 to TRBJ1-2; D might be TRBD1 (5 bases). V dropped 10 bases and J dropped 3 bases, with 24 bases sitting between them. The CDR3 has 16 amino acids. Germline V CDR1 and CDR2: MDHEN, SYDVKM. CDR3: CAILRGPHWGDYGYTF. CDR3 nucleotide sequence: TGTGCCATTCTAAGGGGTCCTCACTGGGGTGACTATGGCTACACCTTC.

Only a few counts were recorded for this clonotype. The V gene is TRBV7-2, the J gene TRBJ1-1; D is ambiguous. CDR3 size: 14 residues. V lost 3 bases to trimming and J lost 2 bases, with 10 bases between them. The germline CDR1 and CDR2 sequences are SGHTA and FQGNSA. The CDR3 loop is CASSFSTGNTEAFF. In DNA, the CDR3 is TGTGCCAGCAGCTTCAGTACGGGCAACACTGAAGCTTTCTTT.

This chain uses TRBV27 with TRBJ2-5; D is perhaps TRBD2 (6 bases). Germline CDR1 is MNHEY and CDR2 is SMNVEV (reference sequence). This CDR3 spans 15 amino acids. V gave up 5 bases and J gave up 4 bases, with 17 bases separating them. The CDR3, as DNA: TGTGCCAGCAGTCCGAACGCGGGAATTGGAGAGACCCAGTACTTC. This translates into CASSPNAGIGETQYF.

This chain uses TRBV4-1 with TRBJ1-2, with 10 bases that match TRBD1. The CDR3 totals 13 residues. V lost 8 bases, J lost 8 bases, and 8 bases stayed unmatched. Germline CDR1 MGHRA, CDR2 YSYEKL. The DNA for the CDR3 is TGCGCCAGCTTACGGACAGGGGGTCAAGGCTACACCTTC. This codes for CASLRTGGQGYTF.

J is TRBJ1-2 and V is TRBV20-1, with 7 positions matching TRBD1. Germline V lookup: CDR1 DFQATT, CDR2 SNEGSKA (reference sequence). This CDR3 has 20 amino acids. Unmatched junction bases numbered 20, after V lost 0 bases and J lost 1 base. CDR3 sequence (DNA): TGCAGTGCTAGAGAATGGGAAGTGGGGACAGATCTCGGGCTTAACTATGGCTACACCTTC. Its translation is CSAREWEVGTDLGLNYGYTF.

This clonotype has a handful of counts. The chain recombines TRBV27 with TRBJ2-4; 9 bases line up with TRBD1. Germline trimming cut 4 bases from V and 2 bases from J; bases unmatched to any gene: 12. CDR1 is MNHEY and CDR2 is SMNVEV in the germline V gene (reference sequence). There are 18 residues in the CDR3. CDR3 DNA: TGTGCCAGCAGTTCAGGGACAGGGTCTGCCATCTCCAAAAACATTCAGTACTTC. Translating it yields CASSSGTGSAISKNIQYF.

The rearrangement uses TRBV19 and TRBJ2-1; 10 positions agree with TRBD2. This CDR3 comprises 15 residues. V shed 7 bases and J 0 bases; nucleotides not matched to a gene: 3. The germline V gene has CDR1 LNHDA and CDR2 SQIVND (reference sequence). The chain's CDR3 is CASITSGNSYNEQFF. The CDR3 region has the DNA TGTGCCAGTATTACTAGCGGGAACTCCTACAATGAGCAGTTCTTC. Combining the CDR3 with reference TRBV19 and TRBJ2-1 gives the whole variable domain DGGITQSPKYLFRKEGQNVTLSCEQNLNHDAMYWYRQDPGQGLRLIYYSQIVNDFQKGDIAEGYSVSREKKESFPLTVTSAQKNPTAFYLCASITSGNSYNEQFFGPGTRLTVL.

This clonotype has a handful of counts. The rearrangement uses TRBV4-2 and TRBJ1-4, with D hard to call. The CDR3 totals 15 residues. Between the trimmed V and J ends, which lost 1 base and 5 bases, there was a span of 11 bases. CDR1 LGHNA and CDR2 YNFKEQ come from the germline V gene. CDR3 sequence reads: CASSQGASENEKLFF. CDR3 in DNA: TGTGCCAGCAGCCAAGGGGCGTCCGAGAATGAAAAACTGTTTTTT.

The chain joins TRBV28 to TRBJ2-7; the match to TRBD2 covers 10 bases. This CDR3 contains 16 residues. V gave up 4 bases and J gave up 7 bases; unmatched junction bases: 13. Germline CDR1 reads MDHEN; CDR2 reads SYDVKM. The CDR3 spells CASSSGLAVLGNEQYF. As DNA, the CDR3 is TGTGCCAGCAGTTCCGGACTAGCGGTTTTGGGAAATGAGCAGTACTTC.

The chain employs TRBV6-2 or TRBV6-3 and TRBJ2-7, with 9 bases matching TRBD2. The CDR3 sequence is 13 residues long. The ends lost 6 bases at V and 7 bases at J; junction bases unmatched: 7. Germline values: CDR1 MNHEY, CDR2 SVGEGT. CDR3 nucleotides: TGTGCCAGCAGAAGCGGGGGGCACAATGAGCAGTACTTC. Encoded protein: CASRSGGHNEQYF.

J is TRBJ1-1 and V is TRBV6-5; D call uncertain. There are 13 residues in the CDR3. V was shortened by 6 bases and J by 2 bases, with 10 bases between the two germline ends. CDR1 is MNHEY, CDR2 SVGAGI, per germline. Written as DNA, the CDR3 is TGTGCCAGCAGCCGTCTCCGAAACACTGAAGCTTTCTTT. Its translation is CASSRLRNTEAFF.

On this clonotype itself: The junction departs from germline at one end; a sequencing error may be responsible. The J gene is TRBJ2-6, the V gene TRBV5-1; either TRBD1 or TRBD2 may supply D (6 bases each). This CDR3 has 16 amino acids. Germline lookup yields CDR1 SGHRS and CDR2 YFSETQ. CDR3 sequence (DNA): TGCGCCAACAGCTTGGCGGGACACTCCGGGGCCAACGTCCTGACTTTC. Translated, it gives CANSLAGHSGANVLTF.

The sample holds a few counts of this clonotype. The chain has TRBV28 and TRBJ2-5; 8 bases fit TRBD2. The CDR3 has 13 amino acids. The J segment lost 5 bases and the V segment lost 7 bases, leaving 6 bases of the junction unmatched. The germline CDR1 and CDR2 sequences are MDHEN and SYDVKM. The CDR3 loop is CASTSGGPETQYF. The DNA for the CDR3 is TGTGCCAGCACCTCGGGGGGGCCGGAGACCCAGTACTTC.

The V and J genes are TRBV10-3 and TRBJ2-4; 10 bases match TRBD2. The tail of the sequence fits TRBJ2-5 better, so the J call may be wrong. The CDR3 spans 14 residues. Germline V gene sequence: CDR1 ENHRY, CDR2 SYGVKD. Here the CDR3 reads CAISPAGGPETQYF. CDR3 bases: TGTGCCATCAGTCCAGCGGGGGGGCCAGAGACCCAGTACTTC.

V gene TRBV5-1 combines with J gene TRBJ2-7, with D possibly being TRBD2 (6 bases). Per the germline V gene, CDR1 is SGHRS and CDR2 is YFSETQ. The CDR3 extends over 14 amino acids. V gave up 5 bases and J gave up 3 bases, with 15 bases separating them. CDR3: CASRRRGGDYEQYF. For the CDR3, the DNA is TGCGCCAGCAGAAGGCGGGGAGGTGACTACGAGCAGTACTTC.

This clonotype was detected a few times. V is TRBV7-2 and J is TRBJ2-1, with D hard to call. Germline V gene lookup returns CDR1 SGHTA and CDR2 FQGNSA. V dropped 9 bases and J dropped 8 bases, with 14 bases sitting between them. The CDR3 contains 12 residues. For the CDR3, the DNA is TGTGCCAGTAGCAAGGGCTGGGATGAGCAGTTCTTC. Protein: CASSKGWDEQFF. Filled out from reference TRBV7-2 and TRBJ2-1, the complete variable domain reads GAGVSQSPSNKVTEKGKDVELRCDPISGHTALYWYRQSLGQGLEFLIYFQGNSAPDKSGLPSDRFSAERTGGSVSTLTIQRTQQEDSAVYLCASSKGWDEQFFGPGTRLTVL.

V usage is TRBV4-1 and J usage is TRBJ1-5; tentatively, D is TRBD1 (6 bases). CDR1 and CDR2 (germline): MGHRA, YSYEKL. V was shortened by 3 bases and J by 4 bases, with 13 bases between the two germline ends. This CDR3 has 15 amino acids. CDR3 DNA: TGCGCCAGCAGCCATCAACAGGGCCCTAATCAGCCCCAGCATTTT. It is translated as CASSHQQGPNQPQHF.

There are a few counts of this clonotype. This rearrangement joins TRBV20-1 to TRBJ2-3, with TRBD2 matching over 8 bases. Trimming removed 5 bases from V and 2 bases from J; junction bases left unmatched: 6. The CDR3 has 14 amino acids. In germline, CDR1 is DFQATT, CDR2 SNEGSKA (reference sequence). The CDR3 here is CSALTGGITDTQYF. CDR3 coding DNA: TGCAGTGCTCTCACGGGGGGGATCACAGATACGCAGTATTTT.

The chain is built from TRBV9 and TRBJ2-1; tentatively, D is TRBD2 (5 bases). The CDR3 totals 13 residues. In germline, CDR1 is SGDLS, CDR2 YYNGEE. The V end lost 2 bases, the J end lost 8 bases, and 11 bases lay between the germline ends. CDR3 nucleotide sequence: TGTGCCAGCAGCGTTCGAACTAGAGATGAGCAGTTCTTC. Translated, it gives CASSVRTRDEQFF.

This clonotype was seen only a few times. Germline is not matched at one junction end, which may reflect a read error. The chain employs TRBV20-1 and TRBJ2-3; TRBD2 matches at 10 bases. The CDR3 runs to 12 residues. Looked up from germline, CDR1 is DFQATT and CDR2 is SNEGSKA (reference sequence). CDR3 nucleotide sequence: TGCAGTACTAGCGGGATAGCAGATACGCAGTATTTT. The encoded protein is CSTSGIADTQYF.